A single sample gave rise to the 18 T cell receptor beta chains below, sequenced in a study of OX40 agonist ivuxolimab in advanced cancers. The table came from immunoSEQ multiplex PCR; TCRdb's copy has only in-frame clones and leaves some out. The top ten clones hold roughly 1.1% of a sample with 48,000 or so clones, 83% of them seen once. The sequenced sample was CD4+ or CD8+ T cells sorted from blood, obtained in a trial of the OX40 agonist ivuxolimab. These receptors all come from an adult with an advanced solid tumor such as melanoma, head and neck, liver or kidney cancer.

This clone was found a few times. The CDR3 nucleotides read TGTGCCATTGGACAGGGGGGGGCCTATGGCTACACCTTC. The encoded protein is CAIGQGGAYGYTF. The chain recombines TRBV5-4 with TRBJ1-2; 10 bases are a match to TRBD1. CDR3 size: 13 residues. CDR1 SGHNT and CDR2 YYREEE come from the germline V gene (reference sequence). V was clipped by 9 bases and J by 4 bases; unmatched bases: 6.

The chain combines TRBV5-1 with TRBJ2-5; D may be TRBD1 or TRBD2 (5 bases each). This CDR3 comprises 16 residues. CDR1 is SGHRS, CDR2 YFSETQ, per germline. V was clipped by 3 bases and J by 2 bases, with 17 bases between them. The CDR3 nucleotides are TGCGCCAGCAGCTCCCCCGGGGCTAGCTGGCAAGAGACCCAGTACTTC. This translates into CASSSPGASWQETQYF. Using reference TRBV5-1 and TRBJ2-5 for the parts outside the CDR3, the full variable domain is KAGVTQTPRYLIKTRGQQVTLSCSPISGHRSVSWYQQTPGQGLQFLFEYFSETQRNKGNFPGRFSGRQFSNSRSEMNVSTLELGDSALYLCASSSPGASWQETQYFGPGTRLLVL.

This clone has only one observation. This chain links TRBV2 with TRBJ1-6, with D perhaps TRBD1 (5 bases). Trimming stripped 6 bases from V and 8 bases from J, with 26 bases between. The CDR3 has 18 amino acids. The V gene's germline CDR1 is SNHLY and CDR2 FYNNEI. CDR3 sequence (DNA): TGTGCCAGCAGCCATCGTCCCGGGACTGCGCATCGGGATTCACCCCTCCACTTT. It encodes CASSHRPGTAHRDSPLHF.

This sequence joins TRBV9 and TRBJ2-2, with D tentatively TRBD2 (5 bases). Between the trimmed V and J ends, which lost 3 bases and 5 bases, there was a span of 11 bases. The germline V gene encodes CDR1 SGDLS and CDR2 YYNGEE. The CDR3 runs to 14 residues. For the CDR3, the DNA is TGTGCCAGCAGCGAGAGGCGCGGGACCGGGGAGCTGTTTTTT. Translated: CASSERRGTGELFF.

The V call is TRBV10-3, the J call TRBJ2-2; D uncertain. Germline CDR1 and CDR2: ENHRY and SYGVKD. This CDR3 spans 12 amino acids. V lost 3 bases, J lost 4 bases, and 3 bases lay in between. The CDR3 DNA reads TGTGCCATCAGTGACATCACCGGGGAGCTGTTTTTT. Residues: CAISDITGELFF.

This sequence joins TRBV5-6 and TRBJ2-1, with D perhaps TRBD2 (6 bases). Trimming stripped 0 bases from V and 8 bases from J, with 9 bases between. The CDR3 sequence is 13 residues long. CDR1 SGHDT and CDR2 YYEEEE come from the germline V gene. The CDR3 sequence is CASSLGRDHEQFF. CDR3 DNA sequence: TGTGCCAGCAGCTTGGGGAGGGACCATGAGCAGTTCTTC.

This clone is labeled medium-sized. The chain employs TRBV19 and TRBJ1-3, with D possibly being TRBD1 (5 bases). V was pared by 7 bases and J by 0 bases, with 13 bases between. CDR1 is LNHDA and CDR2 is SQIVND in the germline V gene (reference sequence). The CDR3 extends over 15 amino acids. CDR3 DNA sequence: TGTGCCAGTACCTACAGGCGACCCTCTGGAAACACCATATATTTT. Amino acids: CASTYRRPSGNTIYF.

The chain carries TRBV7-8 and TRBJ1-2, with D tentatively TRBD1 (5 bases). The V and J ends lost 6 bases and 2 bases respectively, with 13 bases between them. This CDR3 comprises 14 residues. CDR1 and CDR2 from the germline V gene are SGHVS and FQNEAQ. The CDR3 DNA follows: TGTGCCAGCAGTCCTCGTGGGGCGAACTATGGCTACACCTTC. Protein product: CASSPRGANYGYTF.

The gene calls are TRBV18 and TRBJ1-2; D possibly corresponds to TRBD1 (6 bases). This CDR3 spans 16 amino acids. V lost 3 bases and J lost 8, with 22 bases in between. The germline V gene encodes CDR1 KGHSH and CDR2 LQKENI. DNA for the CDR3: TGTGCCAGCTCACCCGACGTTAAACAGGGAGATGGAGGCTACACCTTC. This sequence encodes CASSPDVKQGDGGYTF.

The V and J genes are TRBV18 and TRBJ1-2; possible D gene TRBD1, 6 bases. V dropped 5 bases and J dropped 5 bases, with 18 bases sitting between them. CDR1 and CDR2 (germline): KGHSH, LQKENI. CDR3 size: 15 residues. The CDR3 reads CASSADTNRAYGYTF. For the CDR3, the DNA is TGTGCCAGCTCAGCCGACACGAACAGGGCTTATGGCTACACCTTC. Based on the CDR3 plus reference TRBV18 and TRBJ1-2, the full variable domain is NAGVMQNPRHLVRRRGQEARLRCSPMKGHSHVYWYRQLPEEGLKFMVYLQKENIIDESGMPKERFSAEFPKEGPSILRIQQVVRGDSAAYFCASSADTNRAYGYTFGSGTRLTVV.

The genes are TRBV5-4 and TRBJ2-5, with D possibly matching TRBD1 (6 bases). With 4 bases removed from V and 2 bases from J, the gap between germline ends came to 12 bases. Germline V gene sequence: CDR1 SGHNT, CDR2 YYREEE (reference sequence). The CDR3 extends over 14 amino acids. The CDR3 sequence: CASSPGQPQETQYF. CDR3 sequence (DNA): TGTGCCAGCAGCCCCGGACAGCCTCAAGAGACCCAGTACTTC.

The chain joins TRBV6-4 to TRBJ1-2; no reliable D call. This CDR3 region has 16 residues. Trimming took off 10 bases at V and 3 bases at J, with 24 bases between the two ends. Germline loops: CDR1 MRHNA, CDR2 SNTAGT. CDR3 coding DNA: TGTGCCAACAGCCCAGGAACACAAAATCCTTACTATGGCTACACCTTC. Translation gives CANSPGTQNPYYGYTF.

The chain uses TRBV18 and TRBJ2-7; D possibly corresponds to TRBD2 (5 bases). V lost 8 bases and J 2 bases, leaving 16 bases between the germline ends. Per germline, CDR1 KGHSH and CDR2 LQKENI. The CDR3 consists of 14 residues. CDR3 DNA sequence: TGTGCCAGCACTCCTAGGACTCTCACCTACGAGCAGTACTTC. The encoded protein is CASTPRTLTYEQYF.

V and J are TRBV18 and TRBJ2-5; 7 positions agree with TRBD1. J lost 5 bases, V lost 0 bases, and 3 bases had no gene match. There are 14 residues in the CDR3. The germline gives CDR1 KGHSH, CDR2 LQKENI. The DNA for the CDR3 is TGTGCCAGCTCACCACCGACAGGGTTGGAGACCCAGTACTTC. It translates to CASSPPTGLETQYF.

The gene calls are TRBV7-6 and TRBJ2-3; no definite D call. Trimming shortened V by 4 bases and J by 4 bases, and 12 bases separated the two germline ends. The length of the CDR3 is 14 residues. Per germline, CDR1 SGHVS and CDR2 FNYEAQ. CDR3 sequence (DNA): TGTGCCAGCAGCTCTCCGGGTGGGGCAGATACGCAGTATTTT. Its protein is CASSSPGGADTQYF.

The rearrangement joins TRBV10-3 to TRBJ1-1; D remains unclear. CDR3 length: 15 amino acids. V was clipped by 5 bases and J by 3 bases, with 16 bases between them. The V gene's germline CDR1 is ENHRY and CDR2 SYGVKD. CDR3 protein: CAISSTEGRDTEAFF. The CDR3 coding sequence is TGTGCCATCAGTTCCACAGAAGGGAGGGACACTGAAGCTTTCTTT.

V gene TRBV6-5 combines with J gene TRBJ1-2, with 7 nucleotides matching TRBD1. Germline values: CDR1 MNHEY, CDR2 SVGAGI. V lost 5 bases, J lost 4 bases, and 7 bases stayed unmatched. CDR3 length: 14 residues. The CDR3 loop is CASSPDRDAYGYTF. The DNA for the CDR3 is TGTGCCAGCAGTCCCGACAGGGATGCCTATGGCTACACCTTC.

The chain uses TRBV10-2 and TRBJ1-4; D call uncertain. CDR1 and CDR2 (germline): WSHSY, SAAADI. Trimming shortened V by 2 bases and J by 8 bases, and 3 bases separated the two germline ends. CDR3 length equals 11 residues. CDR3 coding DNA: TGCGCCAGCAGTGAGAGGGAAAAACTGTTTTTT. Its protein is CASSEREKLFF.